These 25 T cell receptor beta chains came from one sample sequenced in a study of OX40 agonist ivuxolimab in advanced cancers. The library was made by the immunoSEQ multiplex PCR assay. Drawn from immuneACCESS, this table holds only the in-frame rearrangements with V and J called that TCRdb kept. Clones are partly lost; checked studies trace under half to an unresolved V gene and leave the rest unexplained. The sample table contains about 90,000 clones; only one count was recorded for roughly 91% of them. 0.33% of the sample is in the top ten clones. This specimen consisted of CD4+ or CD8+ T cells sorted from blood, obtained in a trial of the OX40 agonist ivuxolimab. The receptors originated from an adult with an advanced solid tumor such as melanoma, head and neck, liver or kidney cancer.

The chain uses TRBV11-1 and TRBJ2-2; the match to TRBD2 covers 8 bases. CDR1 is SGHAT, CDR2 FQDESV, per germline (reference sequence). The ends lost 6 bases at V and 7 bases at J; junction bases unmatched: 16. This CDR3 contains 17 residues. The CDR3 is CASSPGGEREFVGELFF. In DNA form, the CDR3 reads TGTGCCAGCAGTCCCGGTGGCGAGCGGGAGTTTGTCGGGGAGCTGTTTTTT.

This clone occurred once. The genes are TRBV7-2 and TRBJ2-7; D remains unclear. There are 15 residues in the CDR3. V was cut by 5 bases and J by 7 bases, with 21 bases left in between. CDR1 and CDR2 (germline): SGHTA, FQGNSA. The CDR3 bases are TGTGCCAGCAGCCCCCAGACTGAACTCCCCCTTGAGCAGTACTTC. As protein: CASSPQTELPLEQYF.

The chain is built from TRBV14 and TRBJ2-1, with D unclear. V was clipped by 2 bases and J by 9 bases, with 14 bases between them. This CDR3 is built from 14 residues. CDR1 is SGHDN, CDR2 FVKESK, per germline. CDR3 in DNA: TGTGCCAGCAGCCAACTAGGGCGTAATGGTGAGCAGTTCTTC. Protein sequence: CASSQLGRNGEQFF.

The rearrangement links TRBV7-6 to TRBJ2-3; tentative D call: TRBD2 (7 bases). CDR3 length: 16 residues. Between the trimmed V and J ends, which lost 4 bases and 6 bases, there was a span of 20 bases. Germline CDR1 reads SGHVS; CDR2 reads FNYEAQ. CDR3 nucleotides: TGTGCCAGCAGCTCCTTGGGGGGCGGGAGACCGGATACGCAGTATTTT. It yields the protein CASSSLGGGRPDTQYF.

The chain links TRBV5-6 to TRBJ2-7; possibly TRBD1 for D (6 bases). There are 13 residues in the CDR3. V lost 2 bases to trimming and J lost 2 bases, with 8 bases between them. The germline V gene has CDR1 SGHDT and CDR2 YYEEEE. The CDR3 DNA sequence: TGTGCCAGCAGCTTACAGGGAGCCTACGAGCAGTACTTC. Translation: CASSLQGAYEQYF.

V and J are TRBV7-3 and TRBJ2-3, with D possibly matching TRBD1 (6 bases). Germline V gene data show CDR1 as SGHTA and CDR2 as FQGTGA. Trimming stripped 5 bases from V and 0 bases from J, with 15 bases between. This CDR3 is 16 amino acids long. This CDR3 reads CASSLQTGLSTDTQYF. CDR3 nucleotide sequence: TGTGCCAGCAGCCTTCAGACAGGTCTGAGCACAGATACGCAGTATTTT. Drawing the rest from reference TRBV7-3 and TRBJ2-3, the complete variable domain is GAGVSQTPSNKVTEKGKYVELRCDPISGHTALYWYRQSLGQGPEFLIYFQGTGAADDSGLPNDRFFAVRPEGSVSTLKIQRTERGDSAVYLCASSLQTGLSTDTQYFGPGTRLTVL.

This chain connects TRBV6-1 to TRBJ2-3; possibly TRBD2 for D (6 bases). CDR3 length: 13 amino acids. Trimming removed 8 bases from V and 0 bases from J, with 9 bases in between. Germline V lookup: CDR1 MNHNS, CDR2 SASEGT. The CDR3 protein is CASRDFSTDTQYF. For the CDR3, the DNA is TGTGCCAGCCGGGACTTCAGCACAGATACGCAGTATTTT.

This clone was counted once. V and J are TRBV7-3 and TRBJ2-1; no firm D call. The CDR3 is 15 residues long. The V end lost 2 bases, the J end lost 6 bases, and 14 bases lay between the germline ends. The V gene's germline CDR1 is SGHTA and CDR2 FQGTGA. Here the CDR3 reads CASSLGSGLSNEQFF. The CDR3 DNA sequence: TGTGCCAGCAGCTTAGGTTCTGGGCTGAGCAATGAGCAGTTCTTC.

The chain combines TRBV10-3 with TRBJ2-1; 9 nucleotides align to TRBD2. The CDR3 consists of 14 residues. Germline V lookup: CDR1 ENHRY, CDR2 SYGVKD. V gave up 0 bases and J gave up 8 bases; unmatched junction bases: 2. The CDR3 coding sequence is TGTGCCATCAGTGAGTCGTTAGCGGGAGATGAGCAGTTCTTC. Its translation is CAISESLAGDEQFF.

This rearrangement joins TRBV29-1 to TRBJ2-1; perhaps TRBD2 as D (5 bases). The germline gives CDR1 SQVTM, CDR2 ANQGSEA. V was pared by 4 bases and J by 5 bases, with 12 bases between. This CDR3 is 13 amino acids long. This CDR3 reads CSVAQVRDNEQFF. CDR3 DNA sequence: TGCAGCGTTGCCCAGGTGAGGGACAATGAGCAGTTCTTC.

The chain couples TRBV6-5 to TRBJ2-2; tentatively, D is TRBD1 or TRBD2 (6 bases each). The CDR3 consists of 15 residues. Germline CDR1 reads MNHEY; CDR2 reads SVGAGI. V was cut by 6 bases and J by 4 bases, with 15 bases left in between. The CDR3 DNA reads TGTGCCAGCAGCCTAAGACTAGGGGGCACCGGGGAGCTGTTTTTT. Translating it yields CASSLRLGGTGELFF.

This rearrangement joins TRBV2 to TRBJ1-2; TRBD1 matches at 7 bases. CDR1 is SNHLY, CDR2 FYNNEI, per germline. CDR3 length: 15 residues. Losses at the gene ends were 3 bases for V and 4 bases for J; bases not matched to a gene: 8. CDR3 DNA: TGTGCCAGCAGTGAGGAGCAGCAGGGGGGCTATGGCTACACCTTC. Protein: CASSEEQQGGYGYTF.

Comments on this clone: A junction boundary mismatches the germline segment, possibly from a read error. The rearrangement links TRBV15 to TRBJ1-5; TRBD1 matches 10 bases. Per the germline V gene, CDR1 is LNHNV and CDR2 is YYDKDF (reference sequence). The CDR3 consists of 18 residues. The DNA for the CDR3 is TGTGCCACCGGCAGTTCGTTTTCGGGACAGGGGAGCAATCAGCCCCAGCATTTT. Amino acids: CATGSSFSGQGSNQPQHF.

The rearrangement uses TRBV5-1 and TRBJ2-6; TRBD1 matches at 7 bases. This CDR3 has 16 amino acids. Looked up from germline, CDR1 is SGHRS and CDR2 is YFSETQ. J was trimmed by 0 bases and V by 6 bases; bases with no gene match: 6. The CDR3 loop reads CASNPGGVSGANVLTF. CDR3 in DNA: TGCGCCAGCAACCCAGGGGGAGTCTCTGGGGCCAACGTCCTGACTTTC.

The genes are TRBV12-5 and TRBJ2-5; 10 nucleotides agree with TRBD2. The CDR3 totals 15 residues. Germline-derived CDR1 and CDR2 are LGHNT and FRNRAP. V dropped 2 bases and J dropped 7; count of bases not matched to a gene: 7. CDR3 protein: CASGLWLAGVGTQYF. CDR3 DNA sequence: TGTGCTAGTGGTTTGTGGCTAGCGGGAGTAGGGACCCAGTACTTC.

CDR3 in amino acids: CASSFGQGPYEQYF. CDR3 sequence (DNA): TGTGCCAGCAGCTTTGGTCAGGGACCCTACGAGCAGTACTTC. The chain joins TRBV7-8 to TRBJ2-7; TRBD1 or TRBD2 may be the D gene (5 bases each). Germline CDR1 reads SGHVS; CDR2 reads FQNEAQ. Trimming stripped 3 bases from V and 2 bases from J, with 11 bases between. The length of the CDR3 is 14 residues.

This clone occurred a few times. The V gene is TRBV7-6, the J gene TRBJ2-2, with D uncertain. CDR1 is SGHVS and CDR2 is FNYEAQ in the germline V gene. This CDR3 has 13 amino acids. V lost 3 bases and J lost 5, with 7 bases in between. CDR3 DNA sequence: TGTGCCAGCAGCTTGATCGGGACCGGGGAGCTGTTTTTT. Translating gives CASSLIGTGELFF.

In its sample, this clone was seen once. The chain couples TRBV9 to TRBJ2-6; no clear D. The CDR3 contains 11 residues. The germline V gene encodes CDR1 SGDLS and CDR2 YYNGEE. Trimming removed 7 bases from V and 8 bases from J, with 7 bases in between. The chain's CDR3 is CASDRPNVLTF. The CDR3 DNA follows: TGTGCCAGCGACCGGCCCAACGTCCTGACTTTC. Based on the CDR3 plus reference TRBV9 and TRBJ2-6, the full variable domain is DSGVTQTPKHLITATGQRVTLRCSPRSGDLSVYWYQQSLDQGLQFLIQYYNGEERAKGNILERFSAQQFPDLHSELNLSSLELGDSALYFCASDRPNVLTFGAGSRLTVL.

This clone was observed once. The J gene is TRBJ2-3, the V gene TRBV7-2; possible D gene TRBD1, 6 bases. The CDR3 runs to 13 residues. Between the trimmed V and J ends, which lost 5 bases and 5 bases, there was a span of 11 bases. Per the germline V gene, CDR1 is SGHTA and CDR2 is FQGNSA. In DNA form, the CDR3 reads TGTGCCAGCAGCCCGGGACATGGAGATACGCAGTATTTT. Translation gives CASSPGHGDTQYF.

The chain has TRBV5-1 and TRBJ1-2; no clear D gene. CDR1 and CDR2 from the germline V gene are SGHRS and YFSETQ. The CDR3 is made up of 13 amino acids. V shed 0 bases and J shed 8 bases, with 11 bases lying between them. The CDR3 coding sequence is TGCGCCAGCAGCTTGGACGGAGATGGCGGCTACACCTTC. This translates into CASSLDGDGGYTF.

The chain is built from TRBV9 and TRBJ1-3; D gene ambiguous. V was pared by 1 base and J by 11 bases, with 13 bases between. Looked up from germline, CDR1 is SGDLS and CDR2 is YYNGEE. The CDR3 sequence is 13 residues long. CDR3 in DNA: TGTGCCAGCAGCGTACCCGCCTTTAACCCCATATATTTT. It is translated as CASSVPAFNPIYF.

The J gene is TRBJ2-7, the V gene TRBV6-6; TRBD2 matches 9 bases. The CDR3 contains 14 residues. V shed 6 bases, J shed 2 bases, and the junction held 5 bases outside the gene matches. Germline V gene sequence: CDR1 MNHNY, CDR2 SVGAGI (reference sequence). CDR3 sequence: CASRLTSGPYEQYF. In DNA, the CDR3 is TGTGCCAGCAGGTTGACTAGCGGACCCTACGAGCAGTACTTC.

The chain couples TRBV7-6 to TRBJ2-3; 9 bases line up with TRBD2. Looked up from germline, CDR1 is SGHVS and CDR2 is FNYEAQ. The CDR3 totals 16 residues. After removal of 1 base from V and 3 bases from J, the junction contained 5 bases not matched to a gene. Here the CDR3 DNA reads TGTGCCAGCAGCTTAGTTGCGGGAGGGAGGACAGATACGCAGTATTTT. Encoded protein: CASSLVAGGRTDTQYF.

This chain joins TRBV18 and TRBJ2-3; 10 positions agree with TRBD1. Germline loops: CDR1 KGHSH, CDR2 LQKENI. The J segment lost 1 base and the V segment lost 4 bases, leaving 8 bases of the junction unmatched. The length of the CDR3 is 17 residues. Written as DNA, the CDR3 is TGTGCCAGCTCACGTCGACAGGGGGCAACGGGCACAGATACGCAGTATTTT. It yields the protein CASSRRQGATGTDTQYF.

Here the CDR3 reads CATSTNRGSYEQYF. In DNA, the CDR3 is TGTGCCACCAGCACAAACAGGGGCTCGTACGAGCAGTACTTC. The chain is built from TRBV15 and TRBJ2-7; TRBD1 aligns across 7 bases. The junction had 7 bases not matched to a gene; V was cut back by 4 bases and J by 4 bases. This CDR3 contains 14 residues. The germline V gene encodes CDR1 LNHNV and CDR2 YYDKDF (reference sequence). Full variable domain (missing parts from reference TRBV15 and TRBJ2-7): DAMVIQNPRYQVTQFGKPVTLSCSQTLNHNVMYWYQQKSSQAPKLLFHYYDKDFNNEADTPDNFQSRRPNTSFCFLDIRSPGLGDTAMYLCATSTNRGSYEQYFGPGTRLTVT.